A single sample is the source of the 7 T cell receptor beta chains below, sequenced in a study of blood T cell repertoires in COVID-19. Method: immunoSEQ multiplex PCR; TCRdb's copy keeps in-frame clones and lacks some. Counted here are a few hundred thousand clones, under 90% occurring once; the ten biggest clones make up roughly a tenth. The material sequenced was peripheral blood. The receptors derive from a woman of 80 years or more with COVID-19, enrolled during active disease.

The V and J genes are TRBV19 and TRBJ2-3; 9 bases line up with TRBD2. J gave up 5 bases and V 2 bases, and 5 bases lay outside the gene matches. Looked up from germline, CDR1 is LNHDA and CDR2 is SQIVND (reference sequence). This CDR3 spans 15 amino acids. CDR3 nucleotides: TGTGCCAGTAGTATAAGGAGCGGGGGGCGAGATACGCAGTATTTT. This encodes CASSIRSGGRDTQYF.

The chain uses TRBV3-1 (or the pseudogene TRBV3-2) and TRBJ1-6, with unresolved D. The germline V gene encodes CDR1 LGHDT and CDR2 YNNKEL (reference sequence). Trimming left V 0 bases short and J 6 bases short, with 6 bases between. The CDR3 is 14 residues long. The CDR3 DNA follows: TGTGCCAGCAGCCAAGATCCGTCTAATTCACCCCTCCACTTT. Protein sequence: CASSQDPSNSPLHF.

The chain links TRBV10-3 to TRBJ2-7, with 7 bases that match TRBD2. The CDR3 length is 17 residues. The germline gives CDR1 ENHRY, CDR2 SYGVKD. V shed 0 bases and J 3 bases; nucleotides not matched to a gene: 11. CDR3 sequence (DNA): TGTGCCATCAGTGAGTCGAGTTATGCGGGGACTAACTACGAGCAGTACTTC. This encodes CAISESSYAGTNYEQYF.

The V gene is TRBV6-5, the J gene TRBJ1-1, with 7 nucleotides matching TRBD1. The trim removed 7 bases at V and 9 bases at J, leaving 8 bases unmatched. This CDR3 contains 12 residues. In germline, CDR1 is MNHEY, CDR2 SVGAGI. The CDR3 DNA follows: TGTGCCAGCATCCCGGGACAGAAAAAAGCTTTCTTT. Its protein product is CASIPGQKKAFF.

The chain uses TRBV3-1 (or the pseudogene TRBV3-2) and TRBJ1-4, with D possibly matching TRBD1 (5 bases). The CDR3 loop spans 14 amino acids. The V gene's germline CDR1 is LGHDT and CDR2 YNNKEL (reference sequence). V was cut by 4 bases and J by 5 bases, with 11 bases left in between. DNA for the CDR3: TGTGCCAGCAGCCTCTCGGGGGGGAATGAAAAACTGTTTTTT. Protein: CASSLSGGNEKLFF.

The genes are TRBV28 and TRBJ2-4; 7 positions match TRBD1. The CDR3 contains 15 residues. Germline trimming cut 2 bases from V and 8 bases from J; bases unmatched to any gene: 9. The V gene's germline CDR1 is MDHEN and CDR2 SYDVKM. The CDR3 loop is CASSLDRVYLYIQYF. The CDR3 DNA is TGTGCCAGCAGTTTAGACAGGGTGTATTTGTACATTCAGTACTTC.

The chain uses TRBV5-4 and TRBJ1-2; TRBD1 aligns across 7 bases. This CDR3 region has 13 residues. Germline V gives CDR1 SGHNT, CDR2 YYREEE (reference sequence). Germline trimming cut 3 bases from V and 6 bases from J; bases unmatched to any gene: 5. CDR3 DNA: TGTGCCAGCAGCTCGACAGGGCCGAATGGCTACACCTTC. Protein: CASSSTGPNGYTF.